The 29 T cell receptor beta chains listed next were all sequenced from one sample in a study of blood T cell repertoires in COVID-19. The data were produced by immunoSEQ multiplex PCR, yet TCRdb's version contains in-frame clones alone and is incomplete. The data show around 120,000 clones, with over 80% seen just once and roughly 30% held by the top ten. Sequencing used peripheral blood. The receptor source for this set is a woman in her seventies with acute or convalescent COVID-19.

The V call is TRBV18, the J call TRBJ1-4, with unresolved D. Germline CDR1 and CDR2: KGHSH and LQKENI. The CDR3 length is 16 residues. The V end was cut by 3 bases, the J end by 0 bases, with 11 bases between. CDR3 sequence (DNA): TGTGCCAGCTCACCCTTCGACTCTGCAACTAATGAAAAACTGTTTTTT. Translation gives CASSPFDSATNEKLFF.

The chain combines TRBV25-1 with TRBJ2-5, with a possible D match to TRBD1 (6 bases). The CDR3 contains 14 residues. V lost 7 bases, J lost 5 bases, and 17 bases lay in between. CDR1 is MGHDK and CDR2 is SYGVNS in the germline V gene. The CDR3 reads CASTDSLKEETQYF. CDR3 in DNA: TGTGCCAGCACGGACAGCTTGAAGGAGGAGACCCAGTACTTC. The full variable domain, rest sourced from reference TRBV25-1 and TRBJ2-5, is EADIYQTPRYLVIGTGKKITLECSQTMGHDKMYWYQQDPGMELHLIHYSYGVNSTEKGDLSSESTVSRIRTEHFPLTLESARPSHTSQYLCASTDSLKEETQYFGPGTRLLVL.

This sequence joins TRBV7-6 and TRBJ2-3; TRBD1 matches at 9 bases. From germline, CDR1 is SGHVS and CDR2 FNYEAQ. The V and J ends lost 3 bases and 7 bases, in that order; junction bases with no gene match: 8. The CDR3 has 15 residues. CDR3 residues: CASSFPGTGRNTQYF. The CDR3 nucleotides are TGTGCCAGCAGCTTCCCCGGGACAGGGAGAAATACGCAGTATTTT.

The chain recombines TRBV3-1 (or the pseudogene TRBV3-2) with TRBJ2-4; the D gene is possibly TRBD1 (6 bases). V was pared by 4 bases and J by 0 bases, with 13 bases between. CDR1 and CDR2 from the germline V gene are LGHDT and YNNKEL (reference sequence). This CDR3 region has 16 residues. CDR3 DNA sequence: TGTGCCAGCAGCCTAGGGGGAGCCTTAGCCAAAAACATTCAGTACTTC. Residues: CASSLGGALAKNIQYF.

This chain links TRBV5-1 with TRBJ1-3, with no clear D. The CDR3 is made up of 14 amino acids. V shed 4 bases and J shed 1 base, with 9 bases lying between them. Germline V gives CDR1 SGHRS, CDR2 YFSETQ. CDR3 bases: TGCGCCAGCAGCAACCTAGGATCTGGAAACACCATATATTTT. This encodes CASSNLGSGNTIYF.

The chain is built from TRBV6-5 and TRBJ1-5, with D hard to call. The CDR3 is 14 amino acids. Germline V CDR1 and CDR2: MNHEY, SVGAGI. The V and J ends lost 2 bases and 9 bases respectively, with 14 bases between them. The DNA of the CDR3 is TGTGCCAGCAGTTACCAAGGTGCTCGGGGGCCCCAGCATTTT. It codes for CASSYQGARGPQHF.

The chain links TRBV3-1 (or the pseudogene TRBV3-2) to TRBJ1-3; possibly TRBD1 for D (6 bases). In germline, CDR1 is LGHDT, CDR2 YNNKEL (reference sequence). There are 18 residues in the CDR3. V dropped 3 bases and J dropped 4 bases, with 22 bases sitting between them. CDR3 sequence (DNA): TGTGCCAGCAGCCAGAACCCGGGACATATTATTGAGGGAAACACCATATATTTT. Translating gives CASSQNPGHIIEGNTIYF.

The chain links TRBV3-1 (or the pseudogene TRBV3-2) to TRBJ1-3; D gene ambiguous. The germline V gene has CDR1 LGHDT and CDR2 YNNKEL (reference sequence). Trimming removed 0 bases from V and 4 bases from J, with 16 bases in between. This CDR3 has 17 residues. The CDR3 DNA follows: TGTGCCAGCAGCCAAGATCTTCGGCAGACAAGGGGAAACACCATATATTTT. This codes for CASSQDLRQTRGNTIYF.

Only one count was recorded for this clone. The CDR3 sequence is CASKSSGVADSPLHF. In nucleotides, the CDR3 is TGTGCCAGTAAGTCTTCCGGGGTTGCAGATTCACCCCTCCACTTT. V usage is TRBV7-9 and J usage is TRBJ1-6; D is unresolved. CDR1 is SEHNR and CDR2 is FQNEAQ in the germline V gene (reference sequence). This CDR3 has 15 residues. Trimming shortened V by 9 bases and J by 8 bases, and 20 bases separated the two germline ends.

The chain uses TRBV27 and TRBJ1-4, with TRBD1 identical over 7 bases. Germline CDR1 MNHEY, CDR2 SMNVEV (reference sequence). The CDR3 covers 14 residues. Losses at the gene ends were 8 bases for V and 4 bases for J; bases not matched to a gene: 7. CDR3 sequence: CASAYRGSNEKLFF. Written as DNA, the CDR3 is TGTGCCAGCGCATACAGGGGCAGTAATGAAAAACTGTTTTTT.

The CDR3 nucleotides read TGTGCCAGCAGGATCGACAGAAGAAATCAGCCCCAGCATTTT. Protein: CASRIDRRNQPQHF. V is TRBV28 and J is TRBJ1-5, with D maybe TRBD1 (5 bases). The germline V gene has CDR1 MDHEN and CDR2 SYDVKM. The V and J ends lost 6 bases and 4 bases respectively, with 13 bases between them. CDR3 length equals 14 residues.

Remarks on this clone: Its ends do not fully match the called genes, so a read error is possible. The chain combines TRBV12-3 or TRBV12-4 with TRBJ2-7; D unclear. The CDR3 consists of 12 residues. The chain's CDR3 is CASSPGSYSSIF. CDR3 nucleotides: TGTGCCAGCAGCCCCGGGTCTTACTCCAGCATCTTC.

Here the CDR3 DNA reads TGCAGTGCGCGGGGACCTACGGTCTACACCTTC. The encoded protein is CSARGPTVYTF. V and J are TRBV20-1 and TRBJ1-2; D is perhaps TRBD1 (5 bases). V lost 6 bases and J lost 10, with 15 bases in between. The CDR3 totals 11 residues. CDR1 and CDR2 (germline): DFQATT, SNEGSKA (reference sequence).

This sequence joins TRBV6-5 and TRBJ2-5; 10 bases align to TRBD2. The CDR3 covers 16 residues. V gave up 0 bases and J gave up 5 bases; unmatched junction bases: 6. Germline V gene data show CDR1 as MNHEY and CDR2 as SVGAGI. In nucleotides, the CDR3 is TGTGCCAGCAGTTACTCGGGTAGCGGGGGGCCTGAGACCCAGTACTTC. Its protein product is CASSYSGSGGPETQYF.

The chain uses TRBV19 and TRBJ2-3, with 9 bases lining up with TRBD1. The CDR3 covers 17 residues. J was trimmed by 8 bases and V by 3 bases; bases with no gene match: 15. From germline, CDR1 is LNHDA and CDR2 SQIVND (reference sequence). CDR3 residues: CASSISGGQGSLSTQYF. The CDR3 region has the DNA TGTGCCAGTAGTATCTCGGGGGGACAGGGATCTCTAAGTACGCAGTATTTT.

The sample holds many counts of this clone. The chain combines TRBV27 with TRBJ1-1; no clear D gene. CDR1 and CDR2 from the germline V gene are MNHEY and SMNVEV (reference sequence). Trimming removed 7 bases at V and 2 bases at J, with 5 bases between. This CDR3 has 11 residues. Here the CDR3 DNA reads TGTGCCAGCAAACTTAACACTGAAGCTTTCTTT. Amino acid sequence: CASKLNTEAFF.

The DNA for the CDR3 is TGTGCCAGCAGCCACTCCCGGACAGGGGGCTCCCTCTCTGGAAACACCATATATTTT. Its protein is CASSHSRTGGSLSGNTIYF. This sequence joins TRBV3-1 (or the pseudogene TRBV3-2) and TRBJ1-3, with 11 bases aligning to TRBD1. V trimming: 3 bases; J trimming: 0 bases; junction bases outside the gene matches: 10. CDR3 length: 19 amino acids. Per germline, CDR1 LGHDT and CDR2 YNNKEL (reference sequence).

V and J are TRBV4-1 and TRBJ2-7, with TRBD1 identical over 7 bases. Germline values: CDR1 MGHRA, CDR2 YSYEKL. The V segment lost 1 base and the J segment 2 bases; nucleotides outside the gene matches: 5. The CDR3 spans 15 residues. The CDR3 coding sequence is TGCGCCAGCAGCCAAGGAAGGGGGCCGACCTACGAGCAGTACTTC. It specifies CASSQGRGPTYEQYF.

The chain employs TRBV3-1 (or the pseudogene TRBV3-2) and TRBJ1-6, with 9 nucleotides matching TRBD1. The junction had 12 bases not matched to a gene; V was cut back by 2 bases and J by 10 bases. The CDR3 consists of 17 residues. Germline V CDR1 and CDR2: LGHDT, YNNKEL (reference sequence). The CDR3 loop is CASSQTRTGVVKSPLHF. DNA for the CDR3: TGTGCCAGCAGCCAAACACGGACAGGGGTTGTAAAGTCACCCCTCCACTTT.

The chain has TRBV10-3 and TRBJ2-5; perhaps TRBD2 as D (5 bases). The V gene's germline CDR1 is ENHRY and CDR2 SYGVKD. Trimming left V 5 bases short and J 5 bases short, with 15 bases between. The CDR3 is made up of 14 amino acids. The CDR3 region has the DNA TGTGCCATCAGTCTAGGACCCGGGGTGGAGACCCAGTACTTC. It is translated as CAISLGPGVETQYF.

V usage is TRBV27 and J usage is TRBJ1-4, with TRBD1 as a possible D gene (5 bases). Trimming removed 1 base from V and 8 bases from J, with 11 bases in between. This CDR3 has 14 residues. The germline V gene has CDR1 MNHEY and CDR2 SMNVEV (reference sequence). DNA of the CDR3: TGTGCCAGCAGTTTATTAGGGGTTGGGGAAAAACTGTTTTTT. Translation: CASSLLGVGEKLFF.

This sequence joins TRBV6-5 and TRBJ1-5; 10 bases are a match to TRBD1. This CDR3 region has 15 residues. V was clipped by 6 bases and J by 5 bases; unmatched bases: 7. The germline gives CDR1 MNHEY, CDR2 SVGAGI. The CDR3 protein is CASRTTGGKDQPQHF. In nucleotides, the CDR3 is TGTGCCAGCAGGACGACAGGGGGCAAAGATCAGCCCCAGCATTTT.

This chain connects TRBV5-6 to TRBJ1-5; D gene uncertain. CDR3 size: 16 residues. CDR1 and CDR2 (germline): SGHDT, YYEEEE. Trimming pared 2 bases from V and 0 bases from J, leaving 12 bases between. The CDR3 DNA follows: TGTGCCAGCAGCTTTCTTAGTGGAGTTAGCAATCAGCCCCAGCATTTT. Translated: CASSFLSGVSNQPQHF.

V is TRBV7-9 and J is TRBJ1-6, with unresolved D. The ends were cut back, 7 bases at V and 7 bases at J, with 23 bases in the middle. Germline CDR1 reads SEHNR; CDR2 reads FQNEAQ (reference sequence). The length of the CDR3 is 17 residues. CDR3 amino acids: CASTPISRGGMNSPLHF. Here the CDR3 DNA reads TGTGCCAGCACTCCAATATCCCGCGGCGGAATGAATTCACCCCTCCACTTT.

DNA for the CDR3: TGTGCCAGCTCGACACCCGGGCCAAAAGGACTACAGCCCCAGCATTTT. It specifies CASSTPGPKGLQPQHF. V is TRBV28 and J is TRBJ1-5; D is ambiguous. The CDR3 is 16 residues long. The germline gives CDR1 MDHEN, CDR2 SYDVKM. Trimming shortened V by 8 bases and J by 7 bases, and 24 bases separated the two germline ends.

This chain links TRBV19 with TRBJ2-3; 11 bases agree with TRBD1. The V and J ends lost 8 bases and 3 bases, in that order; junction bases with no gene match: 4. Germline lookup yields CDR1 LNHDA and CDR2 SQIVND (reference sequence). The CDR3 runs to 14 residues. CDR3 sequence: CASFGQGATDTQYF. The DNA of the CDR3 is TGTGCCAGTTTTGGACAGGGGGCGACAGATACGCAGTATTTT.

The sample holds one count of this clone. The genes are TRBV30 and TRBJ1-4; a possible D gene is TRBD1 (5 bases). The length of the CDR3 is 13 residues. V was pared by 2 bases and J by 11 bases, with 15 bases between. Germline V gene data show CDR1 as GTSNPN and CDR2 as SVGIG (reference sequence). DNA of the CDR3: TGTGCCTGGAGTATTAGTGGGACTCTGAAACTGTTTTTT. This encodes CAWSISGTLKLFF. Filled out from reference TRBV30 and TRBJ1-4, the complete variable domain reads SQTIHQWPATLVQPVGSPLSLECTVEGTSNPNLYWYRQAAGRGLQLLFYSVGIGQISSEVPQNLSASRPQDRQFILSSKKLLLSDSGFYLCAWSISGTLKLFFGSGTQLSVL.

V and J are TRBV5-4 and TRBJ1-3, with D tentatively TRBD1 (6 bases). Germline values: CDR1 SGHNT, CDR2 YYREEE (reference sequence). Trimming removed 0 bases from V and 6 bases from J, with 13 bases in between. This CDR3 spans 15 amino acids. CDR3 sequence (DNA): TGTGCCAGCAGCTTGGGCTTGGGGGCGGAAAACACCATATATTTT. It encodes CASSLGLGAENTIYF.

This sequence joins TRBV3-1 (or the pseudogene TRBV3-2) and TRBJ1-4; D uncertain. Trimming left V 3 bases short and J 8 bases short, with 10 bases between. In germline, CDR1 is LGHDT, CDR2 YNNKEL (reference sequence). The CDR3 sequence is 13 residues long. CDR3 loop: CASSQRSVEKLFF. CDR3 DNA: TGTGCCAGCAGCCAGCGGTCGGTGGAAAAACTGTTTTTT.